The count of the clone carrying this TCR beta chain is one. Its antigen remains unidentified. Sequenced by immunoSEQ multiplex PCR; TCRdb stores in-frame clones only, minus some. The data contain about 94,000 clones, around 90% of them singletons. This sample is drawn from a study of OX40 agonist ivuxolimab in advanced cancers. General study findings and limits: The antigen specificity of the peripheral T cells (those that were expanded) was not determined. It was also the case that some nonresponders had low normalized T-cell clonal expansion.

Here the sequenced sample was CD4+ or CD8+ T cells sorted from blood, taken in a trial of the OX40 agonist ivuxolimab. The sequence came from an adult with an advanced solid tumor such as melanoma, head and neck, liver or kidney cancer.

The CDR3 loop is CSVIEGVSEKLFF. Here the CDR3 DNA reads TGCAGCGTTATCGAAGGGGTATCGGAAAAACTGTTTTTT. V is TRBV29-1 and J is TRBJ1-4, with D maybe TRBD1 (5 bases). This CDR3 has 13 residues. Trimming took off 5 bases at V and 8 bases at J, with 15 bases between the two ends. The germline V gene encodes CDR1 SQVTM and CDR2 ANQGSEA.